This T cell receptor beta chain was found in a study of blood T cell repertoires in COVID-19. In the study overall: Specimens from acute and convalescent COVID-19 originated in the United States, Italy and Spain. Sample material is recorded as cDNA or gDNA derived from T cells, B-cell-depleted T cells, or PBMCs.

Methods used by the authors: The assay estimated nucleated cells by amplifying reference gene primers. TCRdb's copy holds only in-frame clones and misses some; the assay was immunoSEQ multiplex PCR. V and J calls plus clone size are reproduced from that table; the DNA served to infer D and trimming. The table shows just over 650,000 clones, with more than 80% occurring only once. The V gene lost 2 bases and the J gene lost 0 bases, with 10 bases spanning the gap. The CDR3 is made up of 15 amino acids. The germline V gene has CDR1 MGHDK and CDR2 SYGVNS. Sequencing used peripheral blood. This chain connects TRBV25-1 to TRBJ1-1, with no clear D. The TCR sequence derives from a woman younger than 35 with acute or convalescent COVID-19. CDR3 in amino acids: CASSEPDGVNTEAFF. CDR3 bases: TGTGCCAGCAGTGAACCGGACGGGGTGAACACTGAAGCTTTCTTT.